This TCR beta chain appears in the sequencing data of a study of cytomegalovirus exposure and HLA in healthy donors. Study-level findings and limits: The majority of CMV-associated TCR beta chains were reported as apparently HLA-restricted in a later analysis. Several of the most significant clusters appeared, in a later analysis, to be linked to common viral pathogens. The analysis excluded some indistinguishable V segments, including TRBV6-2 and TRBV6-3. Highly shared sequence variants in one cluster were likely a sequencing artifact.

PCR employed 60 Vbeta and 13 Jbeta primers. Here immunoSEQ multiplex PCR was the method, and the copy in TCRdb shows in-frame clones only, minus some. In total, the table holds 150,000 to 250,000 clones. A remark on this clone: No antigen is known for it.

The V gene lost 6 bases and the J gene lost 6 bases, with 14 bases spanning the gap. The CDR3 has 14 amino acids. CDR1 is SNHLY, CDR2 FYNNEI, per germline. V gene TRBV2 combines with J gene TRBJ1-4; D remains unclear. The source of this sequence is a boy between 10 and 17 years old in good health and CMV-seronegative. The sequenced sample was PBMCs. CDR3 region: CASRAPISYEKLFF. As DNA, the CDR3 is TGTGCCAGCAGGGCCCCCATAAGTTATGAAAAACTGTTTTTT.